This T cell receptor beta chain is drawn from a study of blood T cell repertoires in COVID-19. Study at large: Both acute and convalescent COVID-19 samples were obtained from the United States, Italy and Spain. From T cells, B-cell-depleted T cells, or PBMCs came the material, which was cDNA or gDNA.

In the authors' methods: Scientists estimated how many nucleated cells there were by amplifying reference gene primers. The table came from immunoSEQ multiplex PCR; TCRdb's copy has only in-frame clones and leaves some out. The DNA was the basis for D and trimming; V, J and clone size are from that table. The data contain tens of thousands of clones, around 80% of them singletons. The V end was cut by 2 bases, the J end by 4 bases, with 14 bases between. Germline CDR1 and CDR2: SNHLY and FYNNEI. This CDR3 has 15 residues. The chain combines TRBV2 with TRBJ1-1, with a possible D match to TRBD1 (6 bases). Sequenced material: peripheral blood. This receptor was taken from a human donor in a cohort sampled during active COVID-19. The CDR3 protein is CASSELRGGLTEAFF. As DNA, the CDR3 is TGTGCCAGCAGTGAACTTAGGGGGGGACTCACTGAAGCTTTCTTT. Filled out from reference TRBV2 and TRBJ1-1, the complete variable domain reads EPEVTQTPSHQVTQMGQEVILRCVPISNHLYFYWYRQILGQKVEFLVSFYNNEISEKSEIFDDQFSVERPDGSNFTLKIRSTKLEDSAMYFCASSELRGGLTEAFFGQGTRLTVV.